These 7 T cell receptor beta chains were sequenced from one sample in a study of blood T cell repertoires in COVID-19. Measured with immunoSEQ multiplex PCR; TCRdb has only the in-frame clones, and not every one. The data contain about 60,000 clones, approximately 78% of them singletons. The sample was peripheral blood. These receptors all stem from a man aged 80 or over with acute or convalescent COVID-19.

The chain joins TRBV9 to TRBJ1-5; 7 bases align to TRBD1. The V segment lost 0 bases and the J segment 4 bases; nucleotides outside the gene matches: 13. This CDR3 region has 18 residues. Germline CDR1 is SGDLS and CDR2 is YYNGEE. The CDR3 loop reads CASSVVVESRDSNQPQHF. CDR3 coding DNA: TGTGCCAGCAGCGTAGTAGTCGAGTCCCGGGACAGTAATCAGCCCCAGCATTTT.

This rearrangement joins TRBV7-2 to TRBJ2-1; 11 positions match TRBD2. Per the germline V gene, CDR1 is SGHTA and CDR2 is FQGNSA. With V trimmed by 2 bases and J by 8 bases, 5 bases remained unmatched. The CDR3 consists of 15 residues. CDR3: CASSLRLAGGHEQFF. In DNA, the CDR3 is TGTGCCAGCAGCTTAAGGCTAGCGGGAGGCCATGAGCAGTTCTTC.

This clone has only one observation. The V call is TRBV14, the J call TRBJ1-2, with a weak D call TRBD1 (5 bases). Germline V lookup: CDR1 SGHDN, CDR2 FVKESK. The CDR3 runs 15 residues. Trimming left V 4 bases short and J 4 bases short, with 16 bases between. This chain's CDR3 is CASSPDLSGSYGYTF. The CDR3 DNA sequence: TGTGCCAGCAGCCCAGACCTCTCAGGGTCCTATGGCTACACCTTC.

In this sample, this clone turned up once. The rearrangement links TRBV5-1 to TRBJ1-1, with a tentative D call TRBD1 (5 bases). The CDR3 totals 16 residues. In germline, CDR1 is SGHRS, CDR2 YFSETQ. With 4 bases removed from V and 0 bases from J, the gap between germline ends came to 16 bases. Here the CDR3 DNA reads TGCGCCAGCAGCCCGTTCCGGACACTAATGAACACTGAAGCTTTCTTT. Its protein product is CASSPFRTLMNTEAFF.

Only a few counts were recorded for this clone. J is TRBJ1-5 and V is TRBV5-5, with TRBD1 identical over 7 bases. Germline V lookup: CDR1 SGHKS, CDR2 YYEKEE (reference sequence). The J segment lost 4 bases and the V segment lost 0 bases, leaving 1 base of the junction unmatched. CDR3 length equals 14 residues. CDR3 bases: TGTGCCAGCAGCTTGGACAGGGGTAATCAGCCCCAGCATTTT. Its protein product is CASSLDRGNQPQHF.

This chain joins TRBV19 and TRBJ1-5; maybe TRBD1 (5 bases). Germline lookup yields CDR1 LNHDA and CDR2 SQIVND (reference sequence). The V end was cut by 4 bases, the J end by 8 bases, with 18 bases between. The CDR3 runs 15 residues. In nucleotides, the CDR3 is TGTGCCAGTAGTACGCGGGGGACGGGTTCGGAGCCCCAGCATTTT. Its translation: CASSTRGTGSEPQHF.

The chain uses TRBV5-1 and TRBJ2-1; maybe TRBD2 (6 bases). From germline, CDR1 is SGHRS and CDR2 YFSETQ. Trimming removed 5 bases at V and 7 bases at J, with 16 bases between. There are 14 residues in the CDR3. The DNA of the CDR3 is TGCGCCAGCAGACGGGCGCCAGGGACTAATGAGCAGTTCTTC. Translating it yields CASRRAPGTNEQFF.